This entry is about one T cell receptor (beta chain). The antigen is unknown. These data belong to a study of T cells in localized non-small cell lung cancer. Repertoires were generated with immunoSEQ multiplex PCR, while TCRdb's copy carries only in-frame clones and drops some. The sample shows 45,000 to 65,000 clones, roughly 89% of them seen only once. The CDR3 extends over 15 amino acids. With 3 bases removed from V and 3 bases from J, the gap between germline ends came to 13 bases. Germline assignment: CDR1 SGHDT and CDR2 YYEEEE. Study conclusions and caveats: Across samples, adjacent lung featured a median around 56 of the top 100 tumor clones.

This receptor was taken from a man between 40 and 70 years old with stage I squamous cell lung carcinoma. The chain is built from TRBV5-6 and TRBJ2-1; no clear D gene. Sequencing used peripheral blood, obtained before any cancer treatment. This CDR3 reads CASSSLILSYNEQFF. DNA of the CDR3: TGTGCCAGCAGCTCCCTCATACTCAGCTACAATGAGCAGTTCTTC. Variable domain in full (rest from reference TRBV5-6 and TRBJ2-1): DAGVTQSPTHLIKTRGQQVTLRCSPKSGHDTVSWYQQALGQGPQFIFQYYEEEERQRGNFPDRFSGHQFPNYSSELNVNALLLGDSALYLCASSSLILSYNEQFFGPGTRLTVL.